These 2 T cell receptor beta chains were sequenced from one sample in a study of OX40 agonist ivuxolimab in advanced cancers. Profiled with immunoSEQ multiplex PCR; TCRdb holds only in-frame clones, not every one. The sample has 70,000 or so clones; around 89% are singletons. The sample here was CD4+ or CD8+ T cells sorted from blood, taken in a trial of the OX40 agonist ivuxolimab. These receptors all come from an adult with an advanced solid tumor such as melanoma, head and neck, liver or kidney cancer.

The genes are TRBV20-1 and TRBJ2-5; D perhaps matches TRBD2 (6 bases). The V end lost 6 bases, the J end lost 12 bases, and 14 bases lay between the germline ends. In germline, CDR1 is DFQATT, CDR2 SNEGSKA (reference sequence). This CDR3 is built from 10 residues. CDR3 amino acids: CSAEVEGEYF. The CDR3 nucleotides are TGCAGTGCCGAGGTGGAGGGAGAGTACTTC.

The CDR3 DNA reads as TGTGCCAGAAGCTTGGCGACAGTCTCCTACAATGAGCAGTTCTTC. Its protein is CARSLATVSYNEQFF. The chain uses TRBV5-3 and TRBJ2-1; D might be TRBD1 (5 bases). TRBV5-3 is labeled an ORF, and its function is uncertain. Trimming pared 0 bases from V and 0 bases from J, leaving 7 bases between. This CDR3 has 15 residues.